These 27 T cell receptor beta chains came from one sample sequenced in a study of blood T cell repertoires in COVID-19. Libraries were prepared by immunoSEQ multiplex PCR; TCRdb keeps only in-frame clonotypes and omits some of them. The table lists fewer than 200,000 clones, about 85% of them singletons. The sequenced sample consisted of peripheral blood. Receptor source: a man aged 60 to 69 who had recovered from COVID-19.

The V and J genes are TRBV3-1 (or the pseudogene TRBV3-2) and TRBJ2-7, with D tentatively TRBD2 (6 bases). CDR3 length equals 14 residues. Per germline, CDR1 LGHDT and CDR2 YNNKEL (reference sequence). V lost 1 base and J lost 3, with 10 bases in between. The CDR3 bases are TGTGCCAGCAGCCAAGGCGGCGGGGTCTACGAGCAGTACTTC. The encoded protein is CASSQGGGVYEQYF.

The J gene is TRBJ2-3, the V gene TRBV27; D is unresolved. The CDR3 is 14 amino acids. CDR1 is MNHEY, CDR2 SMNVEV, per germline (reference sequence). V was cut by 4 bases and J by 4 bases, with 12 bases left in between. Here the CDR3 reads CASSSSNVADTQYF. Written as DNA, the CDR3 is TGTGCCAGCAGTTCCTCTAACGTGGCAGATACGCAGTATTTT.

The J gene is TRBJ1-2, the V gene TRBV6-5; the match to TRBD1 covers 8 bases. Germline assignment: CDR1 MNHEY and CDR2 SVGAGI. The CDR3 totals 14 residues. J gave up 4 bases and V 6 bases, and 7 bases lay outside the gene matches. The CDR3 region is CASSPDRGIYGYTF. CDR3 DNA: TGTGCCAGCAGCCCCGACAGGGGCATCTATGGCTACACCTTC.

This chain links TRBV5-1 with TRBJ2-7; weak D call: TRBD1 (5 bases). Germline V gene lookup returns CDR1 SGHRS and CDR2 YFSETQ. Trimming cost V 0 bases and J 6 bases, with 13 bases left between them. CDR3 size: 14 residues. The CDR3 DNA reads TGCGCCAGCAGCTTGGGCCCTTTCGACAGCGAGCAGTACTTC. This encodes CASSLGPFDSEQYF.

This clone appeared once. The chain links TRBV20-1 to TRBJ2-7; D remains unclear. Germline-derived CDR1 and CDR2 are DFQATT and SNEGSKA (reference sequence). Trimming took off 6 bases at V and 0 bases at J, with 6 bases between the two ends. The CDR3 sequence is 11 residues long. In DNA, the CDR3 is TGCAGTGCAATCAGCTCCTACGAGCAGTACTTC. It encodes CSAISSYEQYF.

V usage is TRBV3-1 (or the pseudogene TRBV3-2) and J usage is TRBJ1-5, with D uncertain. V was trimmed by 0 bases and J by 6 bases, leaving 6 bases between them. This CDR3 region has 13 residues. Germline V gene lookup returns CDR1 LGHDT and CDR2 YNNKEL (reference sequence). In nucleotides, the CDR3 is TGTGCCAGCAGCCAAGATTTGAGTCAGCCCCAGCATTTT. Its protein product is CASSQDLSQPQHF.

This clone was seen a few times. This chain uses TRBV7-2 with TRBJ1-6, with TRBD1 matching 12 bases. The CDR3 runs 18 residues. Trimming cost V 2 bases and J 7 bases; bases outside gene matches: 9. The germline V gene encodes CDR1 SGHTA and CDR2 FQGNSA. This CDR3 reads CASSLFSGTGGPNSPLHF. For the CDR3, the DNA is TGTGCCAGCAGCTTATTTTCCGGGACAGGGGGCCCGAATTCACCCCTCCACTTT.

V usage is TRBV9 and J usage is TRBJ1-3; 11 bases align to TRBD1. Germline V lookup: CDR1 SGDLS, CDR2 YYNGEE. After removal of 3 bases from V and 3 bases from J, the junction contained 2 bases not matched to a gene. CDR3 size: 15 residues. CDR3 nucleotides: TGTGCCAGCAGCGGGACAGGGGGCTTTGGAAACACCATATATTTT. This encodes CASSGTGGFGNTIYF.

The V and J genes are TRBV21-1 and TRBJ2-3; the DNA was not compared with TRBD1, the D call given in the table. TRBV21-1 is termed a pseudogene. The CDR3 runs to 17 residues. CDR3 residues: CASSKGAGARGTDTQYF. CDR3 coding DNA: TGTGCCAGCAGCAAAGGGGCAGGGGCCCGCGGCACAGATACGCAGTATTTT.

The rearrangement links TRBV25-1 to TRBJ2-7; the D gene is possibly TRBD1 (6 bases). Germline CDR1 reads MGHDK; CDR2 reads SYGVNS. This CDR3 spans 13 amino acids. Between the trimmed V and J ends, which lost 6 bases and 0 bases, there was a span of 9 bases. For the CDR3, the DNA is TGTGCCAGCAGGGACAGCGGCTCCTACGAGCAGTACTTC. Translated: CASRDSGSYEQYF.

This chain joins TRBV19 and TRBJ1-1; TRBD1 matches 8 bases. V gave up 7 bases and J gave up 7 bases; unmatched junction bases: 29. CDR1 and CDR2 from the germline V gene are LNHDA and SQIVND (reference sequence). The CDR3 totals 20 residues. The CDR3 reads CASTFLFARTGPLETLEAFF. In nucleotides, the CDR3 is TGTGCCAGTACCTTCTTGTTCGCCCGGACAGGGCCCCTTGAAACCCTTGAAGCTTTCTTT.

The chain has TRBV5-1 and TRBJ2-2, with D perhaps TRBD2 (5 bases). The CDR3 runs 15 residues. Trimming pared 6 bases from V and 6 bases from J, leaving 18 bases between. CDR1 is SGHRS and CDR2 is YFSETQ in the germline V gene. CDR3 loop: CASTRGVSFSGELFF. CDR3 nucleotide sequence: TGCGCCAGCACCCGGGGAGTATCGTTTTCCGGGGAGCTGTTTTTT.

The chain carries TRBV29-1 and TRBJ1-4; the D is unclear. This CDR3 region has 13 residues. The germline CDR1 and CDR2 sequences are SQVTM and ANQGSEA. V lost 6 bases and J lost 3, with 11 bases in between. CDR3 bases: TGCAGCGTCGGAGAGGTCCCTAATGAAAAACTGTTTTTT. Protein: CSVGEVPNEKLFF.

This clone was observed a few times. The chain links TRBV18 to TRBJ1-1, with D possibly TRBD1 on 6 matching bases. The CDR3 is made up of 14 amino acids. V was cut by 3 bases and J by 4 bases, with 12 bases left in between. Germline values: CDR1 KGHSH, CDR2 LQKENI. CDR3 residues: CASSPQQGSTEAFF. Here the CDR3 DNA reads TGTGCCAGCTCACCCCAGCAGGGGTCCACTGAAGCTTTCTTT.

V usage is TRBV7-2 and J usage is TRBJ2-1; 7 nucleotides align to TRBD2. This CDR3 has 14 amino acids. Germline V CDR1 and CDR2: SGHTA, FQGNSA. V lost 3 bases, J lost 9 bases, and 8 bases stayed unmatched. The CDR3 DNA reads TGTGCCAGCAGCTTTGTTGGGGGGGGTCCTGAGCAGTTCTTC. This gives the protein CASSFVGGGPEQFF.

The V gene is TRBV7-2, the J gene TRBJ1-3; D possibly corresponds to TRBD1 (5 bases). Looked up from germline, CDR1 is SGHTA and CDR2 is FQGNSA. The CDR3 has 15 residues. V dropped 3 bases and J dropped 1 base, with 10 bases sitting between them. The CDR3 bases are TGTGCCAGCAGCTTTTCAGGGATATCTGGAAACACCATATATTTT. Its protein is CASSFSGISGNTIYF.

The rearrangement uses TRBV28 and TRBJ1-2, with D hard to call. CDR3 length: 15 residues. CDR1 and CDR2 from the germline V gene are MDHEN and SYDVKM. V dropped 2 bases and J dropped 8 bases, with 18 bases sitting between them. The CDR3 is CASSLGSGVQAGYTF. CDR3 sequence (DNA): TGTGCCAGCAGTTTAGGGTCAGGCGTCCAGGCGGGCTACACCTTC.

This sequence joins TRBV6-6 and TRBJ1-1, with 7 nucleotides matching TRBD1. With V trimmed by 5 bases and J by 2 bases, 5 bases remained unmatched. The germline gives CDR1 MNHNY, CDR2 SVGAGI (reference sequence). The CDR3 spans 14 residues. CDR3 sequence reads: CASSDPGGNTEAFF. CDR3 bases: TGTGCCAGCAGTGACCCAGGGGGAAACACTGAAGCTTTCTTT.

This sequence joins TRBV7-2 and TRBJ2-5, with 9 bases that match TRBD2. The CDR3 consists of 14 residues. The V segment lost 3 bases and the J segment 2 bases; nucleotides outside the gene matches: 1. The V gene's germline CDR1 is SGHTA and CDR2 FQGNSA. The CDR3 coding sequence is TGTGCCAGCAGCTTGACTAGCGGTCAAGAGACCCAGTACTTC. This gives the protein CASSLTSGQETQYF.

The sample holds a few counts of this clone. V usage is TRBV6-5 and J usage is TRBJ1-4, with 9 bases fitting TRBD1. V was clipped by 6 bases and J by 6 bases; unmatched bases: 8. This CDR3 contains 15 residues. Germline V CDR1 and CDR2: MNHEY, SVGAGI. The CDR3 nucleotides are TGTGCCAGCAGCCTTTCACAGGGGGCGGATGAAAAACTGTTTTTT. Amino acids: CASSLSQGADEKLFF.

The chain links TRBV7-9 to TRBJ2-1, with 9 bases that match TRBD2. The trim removed 1 base at V and 8 bases at J, leaving 9 bases unmatched. Germline V lookup: CDR1 SEHNR, CDR2 FQNEAQ (reference sequence). This CDR3 comprises 16 residues. Here the CDR3 reads CASSLELLAGLYEQFF. The DNA for the CDR3 is TGTGCCAGCAGCTTAGAGCTCCTAGCGGGGCTATATGAGCAGTTCTTC.

The table lists this clone with a count of one. The V call is TRBV27, the J call TRBJ2-3; D might be TRBD2 (6 bases). Per germline, CDR1 MNHEY and CDR2 SMNVEV (reference sequence). Trimming pared 2 bases from V and 0 bases from J, leaving 12 bases between. This CDR3 spans 16 amino acids. CDR3 nucleotides: TGTGCCAGCAGTTTAATGGCAGGGACTAGCACAGATACGCAGTATTTT. Translation: CASSLMAGTSTDTQYF.

V and J are TRBV5-4 and TRBJ2-5, with TRBD2 matching over 8 bases. The CDR3 contains 18 residues. Germline V gene sequence: CDR1 SGHNT, CDR2 YYREEE (reference sequence). V was pared by 3 bases and J by 9 bases, with 22 bases of the junction left unmatched. CDR3 sequence (DNA): TGTGCCAGCAGCTGGTCGGCGGGTAGCGGGGACCCTGGCAAGGCCCAGTACTTC. Translated: CASSWSAGSGDPGKAQYF. Full variable domain (rest looked up from reference TRBV5-4 and TRBJ2-5): ETGVTQSPTHLIKTRGQQVTLRCSSQSGHNTVSWYQQALGQGPQFIFQYYREEENGRGNFPPRFSGLQFPNYSSELNVNALELDDSALYLCASSWSAGSGDPGKAQYFGPGTRLLVL.

The chain uses TRBV5-1 and TRBJ1-2; 7 bases align to TRBD1. This CDR3 comprises 13 residues. The J segment lost 3 bases and the V segment lost 5 bases, leaving 4 bases of the junction unmatched. Germline V gives CDR1 SGHRS, CDR2 YFSETQ. Here the CDR3 DNA reads TGCGCCAGCAGGCCTACAGGGGACTATGGCTACACCTTC. Residues: CASRPTGDYGYTF.

This chain links TRBV6-5 with TRBJ2-3; TRBD2 agrees at 8 bases. Germline trimming cut 9 bases from V and 4 bases from J; bases unmatched to any gene: 6. The CDR3 is made up of 13 amino acids. The germline CDR1 and CDR2 sequences are MNHEY and SVGAGI. The CDR3 here is CASLRRGADTQYF. The CDR3 nucleotides are TGTGCCAGTCTCCGGCGGGGGGCAGATACGCAGTATTTT.

This clone has more than one count but fewer than ten. The CDR3, as DNA: TGCGCCAGCAGCTTCGGGACGGCCGGGGGCTATGGCTACACCTTC. This translates into CASSFGTAGGYGYTF. The rearrangement links TRBV5-1 to TRBJ1-2; a possible D gene is TRBD1 (5 bases). The V gene's germline CDR1 is SGHRS and CDR2 YFSETQ. Trimming cost V 2 bases and J 4 bases, with 15 bases left between them. This CDR3 region has 15 residues.

The chain joins TRBV7-8 to TRBJ1-4; possibly TRBD1 for D (5 bases). Germline V gene lookup returns CDR1 SGHVS and CDR2 FQNEAQ. This CDR3 is 16 amino acids long. V was pared by 5 bases and J by 0 bases, with 13 bases between. The CDR3 bases are TGTGCCAGCAGCCTCCGACAGATTGCAACTAATGAAAAACTGTTTTTT. The encoded protein is CASSLRQIATNEKLFF. Filled out from reference TRBV7-8 and TRBJ1-4, the complete variable domain reads GAGVSQSPRYKVAKRGQDVALRCDPISGHVSLFWYQQALGQGPEFLTYFQNEAQLDKSGLPSDRFFAERPEGSVSTLKIQRTQQEDSAVYLCASSLRQIATNEKLFFGSGTQLSVL.